The 10 T cell receptor beta chains below come from one sample, sequenced in a study of T cell responses to AZD1222 COVID-19 vaccine (dated by TCRdb to about 2021). The time point label of this sample denotes: baseline before first vaccination. According to the study, the label for this sample's treatment or condition signals: meningococcal conjugate vaccine given as trial control. Library prep was done by the immunoSEQ multiplex PCR assay. Imported from immuneACCESS, the table was reduced by TCRdb to in-frame sequences with V and J called. These copies leave out some clones; in studies compared against another copy, an unresolved V gene accounts for under half, and the cause of the remainder is not known. The sample contains around 70,000 clones, 60% to 85% of them found a single time. The ten largest make up around 25% of the sample. The sequencing used peripheral blood, collected on day 0 of MenACWY control vaccination. All receptors derive from an adult in good health.

This clone turned up a few times. V gene TRBV7-9 combines with J gene TRBJ1-2; D unclear. The CDR3 loop spans 12 amino acids. Germline CDR1 and CDR2: SEHNR and FQNEAQ (reference sequence). Trimming stripped 6 bases from V and 5 bases from J, with 10 bases between. The CDR3 region is CASRPSGYGYTF. DNA for the CDR3: TGTGCCAGCAGGCCAAGTGGGTATGGCTACACCTTC.

This clone has just a few counts. The chain employs TRBV28 and TRBJ1-4; TRBD1 aligns across 7 bases. Per the germline V gene, CDR1 is MDHEN and CDR2 is SYDVKM. J gave up 4 bases and V 6 bases, and 11 bases lay outside the gene matches. The CDR3 loop spans 16 amino acids. CDR3 loop: CASSSPADRDNEKLFF. DNA of the CDR3: TGTGCCAGCAGCTCCCCCGCCGACAGGGATAATGAAAAACTGTTTTTT.

This chain connects TRBV12-3 or TRBV12-4 to TRBJ1-6; D unresolved. The CDR3 is 13 amino acids. V dropped 1 base and J dropped 6 bases, with 4 bases sitting between them. The chain's CDR3 is CASSLDPNSPLHF. The CDR3 DNA reads TGTGCCAGCAGTTTAGACCCTAATTCACCCCTCCACTTT.

Only a few counts were recorded for this clone. The same CDR3 arises from other DNA sequences in this sample as well. The chain couples TRBV2 to TRBJ1-1; perhaps TRBD1 as D (5 bases). Germline values: CDR1 SNHLY, CDR2 FYNNEI. This CDR3 region has 14 residues. V lost 5 bases and J 2 bases, leaving 12 bases between the germline ends. CDR3 sequence reads: CASSFGRGNTEAFF. DNA for the CDR3: TGTGCCAGCAGTTTCGGGAGGGGAAACACTGAAGCTTTCTTT.

The V gene is TRBV15, the J gene TRBJ1-4, with 8 nucleotides matching TRBD1. The trim removed 1 base at V and 2 bases at J, leaving 0 bases unmatched. The germline gives CDR1 LNHNV, CDR2 YYDKDF (reference sequence). This CDR3 region has 15 residues. The DNA for the CDR3 is TGTGCCACCAGCAGAGGACAGGGGACTAATGAAAAACTGTTTTTT. Residues: CATSRGQGTNEKLFF.

The chain couples TRBV19 to TRBJ1-2; no firm D call. V gave up 6 bases and J gave up 6 bases, with 14 bases separating them. There are 13 residues in the CDR3. Germline V gives CDR1 LNHDA, CDR2 SQIVND (reference sequence). In nucleotides, the CDR3 is TGTGCCAGTAGCAGCGGTGCCAATCATGGCTACACCTTC. This codes for CASSSGANHGYTF.

The genes are TRBV24-1 and TRBJ2-3; a weak D match, TRBD1 (6 bases). CDR3 length: 13 residues. V was clipped by 6 bases and J by 5 bases, with 11 bases between them. From germline, CDR1 is KGHDR and CDR2 SFDVKD. The CDR3 region is CATSLEGGDTQYF. The CDR3 nucleotides are TGTGCCACCAGTTTAGAAGGGGGAGATACGCAGTATTTT.

The gene calls are TRBV10-3 and TRBJ1-2, with a possible D match to TRBD1 (5 bases). Germline CDR1 and CDR2: ENHRY and SYGVKD. CDR3 length equals 16 residues. The germline V and J ends were trimmed by 6 bases and 8 bases, with 25 bases remaining between them. CDR3 coding DNA: TGTGCCATCAGCGCCACCCAAACACGGATAGGGGAAGGCTACACCTTC. This translates into CAISATQTRIGEGYTF.

The chain recombines TRBV3-1 (or the pseudogene TRBV3-2) with TRBJ2-2; tentative D call: TRBD1 (5 bases). The CDR3 is made up of 12 amino acids. Germline CDR1 LGHDT, CDR2 YNNKEL (reference sequence). V lost 6 bases to trimming and J lost 6 bases, with 8 bases between them. CDR3 sequence reads: CASRDIAGELFF. The CDR3 nucleotides are TGTGCCAGCAGGGACATAGCCGGGGAGCTGTTTTTT.

The V gene is TRBV12-3 or TRBV12-4, the J gene TRBJ1-2; possible D gene TRBD1, 6 bases. This CDR3 comprises 13 residues. V lost 5 bases to trimming and J lost 4 bases, with 11 bases between them. CDR3 in DNA: TGTGCCAGCAGTCCAAGGGGGATCTATGGCTACACCTTC. Residues: CASSPRGIYGYTF.